These 2 T cell receptor beta chains originate from one sample sequenced in a study of T-cell reconstitution after alpha-beta-depleted transplantation in children. TCRbeta library construction was performed incorporating unique molecular identifiers. A single record per CDR3 protein comes from TCRdb applying MiXCR to the PCR reads. The sample has about 610,000 distinct CDR3 sequences, about 10% seen once; the top ten hold approximately 4.1%. The starting material was PBMCs from the stem cell graft donor, obtained from the stem cell graft. These receptors were collected from a human donor who donated a stem cell graft to a child with acute myeloid leukemia.

The CDR3 here is CASSQDWRAKNIQYF. The CDR3 DNA follows: TGCGCCAGCAGCCAAGATTGGCGCGCCAAAAACATTCAGTACTTC. The chain combines TRBV4-3 with TRBJ2-4; no reliable D call. Trimming cost V 0 bases and J 1 base, with 7 bases left between them. Germline CDR1 reads LGHNA; CDR2 reads YSLEER. This CDR3 is 15 amino acids long.

This clonotype was observed at least ten times. This chain connects TRBV20-1 to TRBJ1-1, with TRBD1 as a possible D gene (5 bases). Trimming took 2 bases from V and 3 from J, leaving 7 bases between them. The CDR3 spans 12 residues. Germline values: CDR1 DFQATT, CDR2 SNEGSKA (reference sequence). The DNA for the CDR3 is TGCAGTGCTAGATTGGGGGACACTGAAGCTTTCTTT. The encoded protein is CSARLGDTEAFF.